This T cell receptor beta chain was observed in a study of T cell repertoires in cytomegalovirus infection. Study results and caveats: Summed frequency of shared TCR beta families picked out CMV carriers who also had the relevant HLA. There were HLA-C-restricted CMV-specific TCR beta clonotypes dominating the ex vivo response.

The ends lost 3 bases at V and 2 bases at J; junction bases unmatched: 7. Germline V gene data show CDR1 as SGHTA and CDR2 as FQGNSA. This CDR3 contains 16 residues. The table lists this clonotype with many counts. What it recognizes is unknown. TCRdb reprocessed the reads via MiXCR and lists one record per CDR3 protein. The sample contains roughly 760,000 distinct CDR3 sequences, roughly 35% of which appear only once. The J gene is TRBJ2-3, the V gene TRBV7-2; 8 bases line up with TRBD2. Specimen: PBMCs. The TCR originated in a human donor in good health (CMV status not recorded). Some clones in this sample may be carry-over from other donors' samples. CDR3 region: CASSLGRREVTDTQYF. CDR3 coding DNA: TGTGCCAGCAGCTTGGGTAGGCGGGAGGTCACAGATACGCAGTATTTT.